This T cell receptor beta chain was sequenced in a study of response to subunit inactivated influenza vaccine. Looked up from germline, CDR1 is KGHDR and CDR2 is SFDVKD. The V end was cut by 5 bases, the J end by 0 bases, with 5 bases between. The CDR3 runs to 13 residues. TCRdb reanalysed the RT-PCR reads using MiXCR and keeps one entry per CDR3 protein. The sample shows under 950,000 distinct CDR3 sequences, 21% of them seen only once. On this clonotype itself: Its target is not known.

Findings of the study overall: It was suggested by the authors that few new T cells are recruited by each seasonal influenza vaccination.

V is TRBV24-1 and J is TRBJ2-3; D is unclear. The sequence derives from a man aged 50 to 59 who received an inactivated influenza vaccine. The sequences come from PBMCs from blood, collected about 5 days after vaccination. CDR3: CATSVGSTDTQYF. The CDR3 DNA reads TGTGCCACCAGTGTAGGCAGCACAGATACGCAGTATTTT.